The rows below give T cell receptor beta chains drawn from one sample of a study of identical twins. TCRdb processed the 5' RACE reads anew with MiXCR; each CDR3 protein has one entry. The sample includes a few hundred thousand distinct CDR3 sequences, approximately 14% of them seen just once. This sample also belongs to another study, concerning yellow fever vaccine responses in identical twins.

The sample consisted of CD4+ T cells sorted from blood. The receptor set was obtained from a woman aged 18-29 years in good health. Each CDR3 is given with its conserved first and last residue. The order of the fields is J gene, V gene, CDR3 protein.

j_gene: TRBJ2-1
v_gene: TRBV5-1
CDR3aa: CASSWGTSGHEQFF

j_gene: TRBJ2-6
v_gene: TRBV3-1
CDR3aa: CASSLTGVGANVLTF

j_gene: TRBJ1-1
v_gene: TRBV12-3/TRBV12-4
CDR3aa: CASSLGGGQRAFF

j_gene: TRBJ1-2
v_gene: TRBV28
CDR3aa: CASGGVYGYTF

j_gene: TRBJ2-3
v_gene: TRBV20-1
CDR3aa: CSAAGLAGATDTQYF

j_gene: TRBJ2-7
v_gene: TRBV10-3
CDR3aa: CAITADRGTGEQYF

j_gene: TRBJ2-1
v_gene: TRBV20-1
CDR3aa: CSARDRRLLLGEQFF

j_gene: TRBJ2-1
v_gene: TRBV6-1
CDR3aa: CASNPLETSNEQFF

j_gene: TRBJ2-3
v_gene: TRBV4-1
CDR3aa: CASSQRHTQYF

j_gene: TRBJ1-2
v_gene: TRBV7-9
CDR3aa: CASSHRWSINYGYTF

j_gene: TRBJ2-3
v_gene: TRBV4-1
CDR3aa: CASESGSTDTQYF

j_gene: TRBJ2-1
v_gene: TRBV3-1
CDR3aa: CASSQEQGAARAYNEQFF

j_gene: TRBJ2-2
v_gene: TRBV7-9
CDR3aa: CASHLNPGAGELFF

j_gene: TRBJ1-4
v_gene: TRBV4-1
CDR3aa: CASSTGDVIGKLFF

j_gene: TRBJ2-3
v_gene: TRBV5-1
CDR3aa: CASSRTGERTDTQYF